One and the same sample provided the 8 T cell receptor beta chains below, sequenced in a study of cytomegalovirus exposure and HLA in healthy donors. The PCR ran on 60 Vbeta and 13 Jbeta primers. Produced via immunoSEQ multiplex PCR; TCRdb's table is partial and in-frame only. Here the sample spans around 120,000 clones, roughly 70% being singletons. Sequencing was done on a sample of PBMCs. Source of these receptors: a woman aged 35 to 49 in good health and CMV-seronegative.

This chain uses TRBV30 with TRBJ2-2; D might be TRBD2 (6 bases). There are 13 residues in the CDR3. Trimming removed 7 bases at V and 5 bases at J, with 14 bases between. Germline values: CDR1 GTSNPN, CDR2 SVGIG (reference sequence). CDR3 sequence (DNA): TGTGCCTCGACCCAGGAGGGGACCGGGGAGCTGTTTTTT. Translation: CASTQEGTGELFF.

This chain uses TRBV5-4 with TRBJ2-4; 9 bases fit TRBD1. Germline V gives CDR1 SGHNT, CDR2 YYREEE (reference sequence). The junction had 7 bases not matched to a gene; V was cut back by 0 bases and J by 3 bases. The length of the CDR3 is 17 residues. The DNA of the CDR3 is TGTGCCAGCAGCTTGGCCCGGGACAGGGCGGGCAAAAACATTCAGTACTTC. Its protein is CASSLARDRAGKNIQYF. The complete variable domain, with remaining parts taken from reference TRBV5-4 and TRBJ2-4, reads ETGVTQSPTHLIKTRGQQVTLRCSSQSGHNTVSWYQQALGQGPQFIFQYYREEENGRGNFPPRFSGLQFPNYSSELNVNALELDDSALYLCASSLARDRAGKNIQYFGAGTRLSVL.

This sequence joins TRBV5-4 and TRBJ2-2; 10 nucleotides match TRBD2. Per the germline V gene, CDR1 is SGHNT and CDR2 is YYREEE (reference sequence). This CDR3 region has 17 residues. The trim removed 1 base at V and 6 bases at J, leaving 9 bases unmatched. The CDR3 reads CASSLPNSGRAAGELFF. The CDR3 nucleotides read TGTGCCAGCAGCTTGCCAAACAGCGGGAGGGCCGCCGGGGAGCTGTTTTTT.

This rearrangement joins TRBV5-4 to TRBJ1-1; 10 bases agree with TRBD1. The CDR3 totals 14 residues. V trimming: 3 bases; J trimming: 6 bases; junction bases outside the gene matches: 5. CDR1 SGHNT and CDR2 YYREEE come from the germline V gene (reference sequence). The CDR3 bases are TGTGCCAGCAGCTGGCGGGACAGGGGCTCTGAAGCTTTCTTT. It translates to CASSWRDRGSEAFF.

This chain connects TRBV11-2 to TRBJ2-2; D gene uncertain. The CDR3 length is 14 residues. Germline-derived CDR1 and CDR2 are SGHAT and FQNNGV. V was pared by 6 bases and J by 0 bases, with 8 bases between. Written as DNA, the CDR3 is TGTGCCAGCAGTTGGCGGCCGAACACCGGGGAGCTGTTTTTT. It codes for CASSWRPNTGELFF.

The chain employs TRBV28 and TRBJ2-5, with a tentative D call TRBD2 (6 bases). Trimming removed 5 bases from V and 1 base from J, with 8 bases in between. The CDR3 is made up of 13 amino acids. Germline V gene lookup returns CDR1 MDHEN and CDR2 SYDVKM. The CDR3 is CASSLSGQETQYF. In nucleotides, the CDR3 is TGTGCCAGCAGTCTTAGCGGCCAAGAGACCCAGTACTTC.

The chain joins TRBV5-1 to TRBJ2-7; 7 bases fit TRBD1. The trim removed 3 bases at V and 2 bases at J, leaving 8 bases unmatched. The CDR3 is 15 amino acids. Germline values: CDR1 SGHRS, CDR2 YFSETQ. CDR3 DNA sequence: TGCGCCAGCAGCTCGGGACAGACCTTACCCTACGAGCAGTACTTC. Encoded protein: CASSSGQTLPYEQYF.

The chain carries TRBV30 and TRBJ1-5; tentative D call: TRBD1 (5 bases). Trimming left V 0 bases short and J 4 bases short, with 10 bases between. Germline V gives CDR1 GTSNPN, CDR2 SVGIG (reference sequence). The CDR3 loop spans 14 amino acids. The CDR3 DNA sequence: TGTGCCTGGAGTGTGGGGGGTCTAAATCAGCCCCAGCATTTT. Translated, it gives CAWSVGGLNQPQHF.